The 22 T cell receptor beta chains listed next were all sequenced from one sample in a study of cytomegalovirus exposure and HLA in healthy donors. The study ran its PCR with 60 Vbeta and 13 Jbeta primers. The table came from immunoSEQ multiplex PCR; TCRdb's copy has only in-frame clones and leaves some out. The sample holds approximately 54,000 clones; around 82% are singletons and the top ten take roughly 3%. Sequences were obtained from PBMCs. These receptors all come from a woman in her late teens or twenties in good health and CMV-seronegative.

The V gene is TRBV28, the J gene TRBJ2-1; tentative D call: TRBD2 (6 bases). Trimming pared 7 bases from V and 0 bases from J, leaving 16 bases between. Germline V gene sequence: CDR1 MDHEN, CDR2 SYDVKM. The CDR3 is made up of 16 amino acids. The DNA of the CDR3 is TGTGCCAGCACCCCATTAGCGGATAGCTCCTACAATGAGCAGTTCTTC. Translation gives CASTPLADSSYNEQFF.

The rearrangement joins TRBV6-1 to TRBJ2-7; 13 bases match TRBD2. The V and J ends lost 5 bases and 4 bases, in that order; junction bases with no gene match: 5. Germline CDR1 reads MNHNS; CDR2 reads SASEGT. The CDR3 loop spans 15 amino acids. CDR3: CASSQGLAGVYEQYF. The CDR3 DNA sequence: TGTGCCAGCAGTCAAGGACTAGCGGGAGTGTACGAGCAGTACTTC.

This clone appeared a single time. This chain uses TRBV5-1 with TRBJ2-3; 8 bases agree with TRBD2. V dropped 0 bases and J dropped 2; count of bases not matched to a gene: 14. This CDR3 has 19 residues. CDR1 and CDR2 (germline): SGHRS, YFSETQ. CDR3 sequence: CASSLDPGSGKEYTDTQYF. CDR3 bases: TGCGCCAGCAGCTTGGACCCTGGTAGCGGGAAAGAGTACACAGATACGCAGTATTTT. The variable domain in full, with the rest retrieved from reference TRBV5-1 and TRBJ2-3, is KAGVTQTPRYLIKTRGQQVTLSCSPISGHRSVSWYQQTPGQGLQFLFEYFSETQRNKGNFPGRFSGRQFSNSRSEMNVSTLELGDSALYLCASSLDPGSGKEYTDTQYFGPGTRLTVL.

This clone turned up a few times. V usage is TRBV19 and J usage is TRBJ1-2; D might be TRBD1 (6 bases). Germline V lookup: CDR1 LNHDA, CDR2 SQIVND (reference sequence). The V gene lost 9 bases and the J gene lost 2 bases, with 13 bases spanning the gap. The CDR3 spans 13 residues. DNA for the CDR3: TGTGCCAGCAGACAGGATTTAAACTATGGCTACACCTTC. Translating gives CASRQDLNYGYTF.

This chain joins TRBV28 and TRBJ2-1; 8 bases align to TRBD1. The CDR3 spans 17 residues. After removal of 5 bases from V and 5 bases from J, the junction contained 14 bases not matched to a gene. The germline CDR1 and CDR2 sequences are MDHEN and SYDVKM. The CDR3 DNA reads as TGTGCCAGCAGTCACCACTTTAGGGACAGGCCCGACAATGAGCAGTTCTTC. This sequence encodes CASSHHFRDRPDNEQFF.

This chain connects TRBV4-1 to TRBJ2-3; 13 bases fit TRBD2. This CDR3 comprises 17 residues. Germline trimming cut 5 bases from V and 4 bases from J; bases unmatched to any gene: 9. Germline V CDR1 and CDR2: MGHRA, YSYEKL. The CDR3 nucleotides read TGCGCCAGCAGCTACTTCGGGACTAGCGGGAAGGCAGATACGCAGTATTTT. This sequence encodes CASSYFGTSGKADTQYF.

The V call is TRBV6-1, the J call TRBJ2-7; TRBD1 might be the D (6 bases). The CDR3 covers 15 residues. Trimming shortened V by 6 bases and J by 2 bases, and 17 bases separated the two germline ends. Germline CDR1 reads MNHNS; CDR2 reads SASEGT. The CDR3 sequence is CASRVDLGQPYEQYF. The CDR3 nucleotides are TGTGCCAGCAGGGTGGATCTCGGACAGCCCTACGAGCAGTACTTC.

J is TRBJ2-7 and V is TRBV7-3, with 7 positions matching TRBD2. This CDR3 is 15 amino acids long. The V and J ends lost 2 bases and 0 bases, in that order; junction bases with no gene match: 4. The germline V gene encodes CDR1 SGHTA and CDR2 FQGTGA. DNA of the CDR3: TGTGCCAGCAGCTTAGAGCGGGATAACTCCTACGAGCAGTACTTC. This codes for CASSLERDNSYEQYF.

Worth noting for this clone: A junction boundary mismatches the germline segment, possibly from a read error. The chain carries TRBV28 and TRBJ2-7; D possibly corresponds to TRBD2 (6 bases). The V gene's germline CDR1 is MDHEN and CDR2 SYDVKM. The CDR3 has 14 amino acids. This CDR3 reads CARSFSGASYEQYF. In DNA, the CDR3 is TGTGCCAGGAGTTTTAGCGGAGCTTCCTACGAGCAGTACTTC.

The CDR3 region has the DNA TGTGCCTGGAGTCCAGACAGGGGGCTTGTCTACGAGCAGTACTTC. Its translation: CAWSPDRGLVYEQYF. The chain carries TRBV30 and TRBJ2-7; 10 bases are shared with TRBD1. The CDR3 covers 15 residues. With 2 bases clipped from V and 3 bases from J, the junction kept 7 bases outside the gene matches. Germline V lookup: CDR1 GTSNPN, CDR2 SVGIG (reference sequence).

This chain connects TRBV25-1 to TRBJ2-1, with TRBD2 matching over 10 bases. V trimming: 8 bases; J trimming: 9 bases; junction bases outside the gene matches: 7. This CDR3 spans 13 amino acids. From germline, CDR1 is MGHDK and CDR2 SYGVNS. The CDR3: CASRRTSGFEQFF. The CDR3, as DNA: TGTGCCAGCCGTCGGACTAGCGGCTTTGAGCAGTTCTTC.

The chain has TRBV5-4 and TRBJ1-2, with a weak D call TRBD1 (6 bases). With 2 bases removed from V and 9 bases from J, the gap between germline ends came to 14 bases. Germline-derived CDR1 and CDR2 are SGHNT and YYREEE (reference sequence). This CDR3 spans 13 amino acids. The CDR3 region is CASSFSGGGRYTF. CDR3 nucleotides: TGTGCCAGCAGCTTTTCGGGGGGCGGACGCTACACCTTC.

The chain uses TRBV14 and TRBJ1-6; 7 bases align to TRBD1. Per the germline V gene, CDR1 is SGHDN and CDR2 is FVKESK. This CDR3 is 15 amino acids long. V lost 4 bases, J lost 7 bases, and 7 bases stayed unmatched. The CDR3, as DNA: TGTGCCAGCAGCCTTGCAGGGGGGCTAAATTCACCCCTCCACTTT. Its translation: CASSLAGGLNSPLHF.

V gene TRBV18 combines with J gene TRBJ2-3; 9 nucleotides line up with TRBD1. V dropped 3 bases and J dropped 2; count of bases not matched to a gene: 3. From germline, CDR1 is KGHSH and CDR2 LQKENI. CDR3 length: 15 residues. The CDR3 nucleotides are TGTGCCAGCTCACCGGGACAGGGATTCACAGATACGCAGTATTTT. The encoded protein is CASSPGQGFTDTQYF.

This rearrangement joins TRBV10-2 to TRBJ2-3, with a possible D match to TRBD2 (6 bases). The germline CDR1 and CDR2 sequences are WSHSY and SAAADI. Trimming removed 2 bases at V and 0 bases at J, with 18 bases between. This CDR3 is built from 18 residues. As DNA, the CDR3 is TGCGCCAGCAGTGAGGGAGGGCTTAGCGGCCCCAGCACAGATACGCAGTATTTT. Protein product: CASSEGGLSGPSTDTQYF.

The rearrangement joins TRBV27 to TRBJ1-2; D not resolved. Trimming pared 2 bases from V and 2 bases from J, leaving 6 bases between. The CDR3 consists of 13 residues. Germline V gene data show CDR1 as MNHEY and CDR2 as SMNVEV (reference sequence). CDR3 nucleotides: TGTGCCAGCAGTTTACGGAGAAACTATGGCTACACCTTC. Translating gives CASSLRRNYGYTF.

V gene TRBV2 combines with J gene TRBJ2-1; D gene ambiguous. Germline V gives CDR1 SNHLY, CDR2 FYNNEI. V dropped 3 bases and J dropped 9 bases, with 9 bases sitting between them. The CDR3 is made up of 12 amino acids. The CDR3: CASSEWATEQFF. CDR3 coding DNA: TGTGCCAGCAGTGAGTGGGCGACTGAGCAGTTCTTC. The entire variable domain, with the rest obtained from reference TRBV2 and TRBJ2-1, is as follows: EPEVTQTPSHQVTQMGQEVILRCVPISNHLYFYWYRQILGQKVEFLVSFYNNEISEKSEIFDDQFSVERPDGSNFTLKIRSTKLEDSAMYFCASSEWATEQFFGPGTRLTVL.

The rearrangement links TRBV14 to TRBJ2-1, with TRBD2 identical over 9 bases. V was pared by 4 bases and J by 7 bases, with 11 bases of the junction left unmatched. CDR3 length equals 16 residues. Germline V gene lookup returns CDR1 SGHDN and CDR2 FVKESK. CDR3 residues: CASSRGTVAGVNEQFF. The CDR3 nucleotides are TGTGCCAGCAGCCGGGGGACGGTAGCGGGAGTGAATGAGCAGTTCTTC.

The chain combines TRBV7-9 with TRBJ1-5, with TRBD1 identical over 11 bases. The CDR3 totals 18 residues. The trim removed 2 bases at V and 7 bases at J, leaving 13 bases unmatched. Per germline, CDR1 SEHNR and CDR2 FQNEAQ (reference sequence). CDR3 loop: CASSLWRTGGSEGQPQHF. Here the CDR3 DNA reads TGTGCCAGCAGCTTATGGAGGACAGGGGGCTCTGAGGGCCAGCCCCAGCATTTT.

The rearrangement joins TRBV28 to TRBJ1-1; the D gene is possibly TRBD1 (6 bases). Looked up from germline, CDR1 is MDHEN and CDR2 is SYDVKM. Trimming removed 5 bases from V and 7 bases from J, with 17 bases in between. The CDR3 loop spans 14 amino acids. CDR3 DNA: TGTGCCAGCAGTCCTTGGGGGAGGGGGGGTGAAGCTTTCTTT. Protein: CASSPWGRGGEAFF.

V usage is TRBV9 and J usage is TRBJ2-5, with 8 bases fitting TRBD2. This CDR3 has 15 amino acids. Germline CDR1 SGDLS, CDR2 YYNGEE. Unmatched junction bases numbered 4, after V lost 3 bases and J lost 0 bases. DNA of the CDR3: TGTGCCAGCAGCGGACTTAGCGGGAACCAAGAGACCCAGTACTTC. Protein product: CASSGLSGNQETQYF.

CDR3 region: CASSTIVSTSGANVLTF. CDR3 nucleotides: TGTGCCAGTAGTACCATCGTCTCTACCTCTGGGGCCAACGTCCTGACTTTC. The V call is TRBV19, the J call TRBJ2-6; D gene unclear. The V end was cut by 4 bases, the J end by 0 bases, with 13 bases between. Germline lookup yields CDR1 LNHDA and CDR2 SQIVND (reference sequence). This CDR3 is 17 amino acids long.